This entry features one T cell receptor beta chain sequence. No antigen is known for it. The protocol was immunoSEQ multiplex PCR, while the TCRdb copy is restricted to in-frame clones and leaves out a portion. The sample includes around 31,000 clones, 88% of them seen just once. Anyone with autoimmune disease history or systemic immunosuppression was excluded. V lost 0 bases, J lost 0 bases, and 8 bases stayed unmatched. Germline V gives CDR1 SGHTA, CDR2 FQGNSA. The CDR3 runs 20 residues. This sample stems from a study of OX40 agonist ivuxolimab in advanced cancers. About the study: A history of anti-PD-1, anti-PD-L1 or anti-CTLA-4 therapy was acceptable, and around 36% had some. General study results and limits: The investigators did not determine what antigen specificity the expanded peripheral T cells had.

This chain uses TRBV7-2 with TRBJ2-2; TRBD2 matches at 12 bases. The input for sequencing was CD4+ or CD8+ T cells sorted from blood, taken in a trial of the OX40 agonist ivuxolimab. The TCR sequence derives from an adult with an advanced solid tumor such as melanoma, head and neck, liver or kidney cancer. CDR3: CASSLAPGTSGPANTGELFF. In DNA form, the CDR3 reads TGTGCCAGCAGCTTAGCGCCCGGGACTAGCGGGCCCGCGAACACCGGGGAGCTGTTTTTT.